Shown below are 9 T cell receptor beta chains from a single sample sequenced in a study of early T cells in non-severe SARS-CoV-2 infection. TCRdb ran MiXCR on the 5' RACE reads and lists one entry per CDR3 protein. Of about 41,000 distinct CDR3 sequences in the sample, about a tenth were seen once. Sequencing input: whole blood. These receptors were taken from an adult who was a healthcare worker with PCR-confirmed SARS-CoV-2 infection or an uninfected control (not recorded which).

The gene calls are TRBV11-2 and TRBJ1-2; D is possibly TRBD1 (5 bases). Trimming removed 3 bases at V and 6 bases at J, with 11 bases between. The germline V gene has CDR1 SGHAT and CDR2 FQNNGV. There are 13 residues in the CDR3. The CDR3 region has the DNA TGTGCCAGCAGCTTTGGGGGGAGGGATGGCTACACCTTC. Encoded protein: CASSFGGRDGYTF.

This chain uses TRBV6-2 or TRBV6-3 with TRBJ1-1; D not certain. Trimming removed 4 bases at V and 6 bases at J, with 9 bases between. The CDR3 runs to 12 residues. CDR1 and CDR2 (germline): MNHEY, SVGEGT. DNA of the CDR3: TGTGCCAGCAGTTGGTCAACATCTGAAGCTTTCTTT. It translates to CASSWSTSEAFF.

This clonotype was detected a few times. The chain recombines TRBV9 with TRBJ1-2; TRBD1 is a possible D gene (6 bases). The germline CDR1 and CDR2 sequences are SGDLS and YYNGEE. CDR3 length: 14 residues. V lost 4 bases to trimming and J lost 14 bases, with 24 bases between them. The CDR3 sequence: CASSKRDTNSRWTF. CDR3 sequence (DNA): TGTGCCAGCAGCAAGCGGGACACCAACTCAAGATGGACCTTC.

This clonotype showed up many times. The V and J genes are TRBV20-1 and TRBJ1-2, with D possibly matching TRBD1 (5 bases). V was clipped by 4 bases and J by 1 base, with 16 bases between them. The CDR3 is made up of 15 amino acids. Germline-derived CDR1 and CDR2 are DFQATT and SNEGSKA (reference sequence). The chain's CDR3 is CSAKTGTGINYGYTF. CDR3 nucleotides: TGCAGTGCTAAGACCGGGACGGGGATTAACTATGGCTACACCTTC.

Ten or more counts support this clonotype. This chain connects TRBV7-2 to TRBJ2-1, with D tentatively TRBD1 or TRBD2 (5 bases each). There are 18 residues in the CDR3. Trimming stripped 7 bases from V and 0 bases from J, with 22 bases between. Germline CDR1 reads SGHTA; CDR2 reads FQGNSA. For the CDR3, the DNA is TGTGCCAGCAATCACGGGGCCGTTGGAAAAAGCTCCTACAATGAGCAGTTCTTC. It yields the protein CASNHGAVGKSSYNEQFF.

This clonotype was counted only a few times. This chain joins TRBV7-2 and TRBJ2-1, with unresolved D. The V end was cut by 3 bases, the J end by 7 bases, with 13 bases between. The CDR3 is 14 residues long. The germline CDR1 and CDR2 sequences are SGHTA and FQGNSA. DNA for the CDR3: TGTGCCAGCAGCTTTAGTTTTTCGCATAATGAGCAGTTCTTC. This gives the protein CASSFSFSHNEQFF.

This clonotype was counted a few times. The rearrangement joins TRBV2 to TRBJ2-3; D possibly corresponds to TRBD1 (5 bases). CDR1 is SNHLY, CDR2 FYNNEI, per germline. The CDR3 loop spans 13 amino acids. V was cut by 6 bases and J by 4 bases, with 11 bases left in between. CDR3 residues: CASSRESADTQYF. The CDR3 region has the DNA TGTGCCAGCAGCAGGGAAAGCGCAGATACGCAGTATTTT.

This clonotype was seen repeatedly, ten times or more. DNA of the CDR3: TGTGCCAGCAGGACAGGTCACAACGTCCTGACTTTC. This sequence encodes CASRTGHNVLTF. V is TRBV6-6 and J is TRBJ2-6, with TRBD1 as a possible D gene (6 bases). V was clipped by 6 bases and J by 9 bases, with 9 bases between them. The CDR3 covers 12 residues. Germline CDR1 is MNHNY and CDR2 is SVGAGI (reference sequence).

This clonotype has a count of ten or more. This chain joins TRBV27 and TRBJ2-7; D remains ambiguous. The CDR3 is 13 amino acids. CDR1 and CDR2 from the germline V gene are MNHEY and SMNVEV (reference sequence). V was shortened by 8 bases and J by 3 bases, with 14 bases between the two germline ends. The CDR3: CASGHGRFYEQYF. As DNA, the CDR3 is TGTGCCAGCGGCCATGGACGGTTCTACGAGCAGTACTTC.